The T cell receptor (beta chain) described here comes from a study of Ad26.COV2.S vaccination and SARS-CoV-2 variants (dated by TCRdb to 2020 to 2023). Background for the entire study: Donors in the vaccine arm were drawn from COV1001, a multicentre, randomized, double-blind, placebo-controlled phase I-IIa trial testing Ad26.COV2.S in healthy adults. Ad26.COV2.S was administered intramuscularly at a dose of 5x10^10 or 1x10^11 viral particles, either as one shot or as two shots given 56 days apart. TCRbeta repertoire sequencing was used to assess the specificity and breadth of SARS-CoV-2-reactive T cell receptors after Ad26.COV2.S vaccination. The TCR-sequenced set comprised approximately 30 samples: some 20 Ad26.COV2.S vaccine recipients, 5 placebo recipients and 8 SARS-CoV-2 convalescent individuals. Trial participants were randomized into five groups of five: low-dose or high-dose Ad26.COV2.S given once or twice, or placebo on both occasions. Investigators did not know the trial group allocation while performing experiments and assessing outcomes.

What this sample's treatment or condition label stands for: around 19 received Ad26.COV2.S at low or high dose, single or two shots; roughly five received placebo; per-sample allocation not given. Repertoires of vaccine and placebo recipients were sequenced from samples collected on day 63 after the first injection. Cohort 1b enrolled about two dozen adults aged 18-55 years at a single site in Boston, USA, between 29 July and 7 August 2020. Ad26.COV2.S consisted of a replication-incompetent adenovirus type 26 vector by which a prefusion-stabilized SARS-CoV-2 spike protein from the original Wuhan strain was expressed. Results the study describes overall, beyond this receptor: Non-spike TCR breadth was comparable between vaccine and placebo recipients, consistent with the vaccine containing only spike. Substantial breadth of spike-specific CD8+ and CD4+ T cell responses was reported after vaccination. Higher spike-specific TCR breadth was observed in Ad26.COV2.S recipients than in placebo recipients (P = 0.0014). Comparing responses between vaccine doses or regimens was not something the study was powered to do. According to the authors, total T cell responses may have been underestimated by the TCR breadth and depth analyses.

Comments on this clone: No antigen is known for it. No clone much larger than this one lies a single base away; base qualities are absent.

The immunoSEQ Assay was used to sequence TCRbeta CDR3 regions. After extraction, genomic DNA underwent amplification by bias-controlled multiplex PCR, followed by high-throughput sequencing. As for the authors' bioinformatics: To quantify the absolute abundance of every unique TCRbeta CDR3 region, sequences were collapsed and filtered. T cell fraction was estimated by normalization of TCRbeta template counts to usable DNA, with usable DNA being measured through amplification of reference genes present in all nucleated cells. Repertoire TCRs were annotated as SARS-CoV-2-specific when V gene, CDR3 amino acid sequence and J gene were exactly matched to a known reactive TCR set. The reference SARS-CoV-2 TCR set came from MIRA and was filtered for enrichment in COVID-19-positive ImmuneCODE repertoires, removing public or cross-reactive TCRs. Based on the MIRA antigens, annotated TCRs were further analysed at the level of specific ORF or position within ORF. Depth was the summed frequency of annotated unique rearrangements, while breadth was defined as annotated unique rearrangements over total unique productive rearrangements. Two-sided Wilcoxon rank-sum tests were applied when comparing TCR breadth between groups. This is the immuneACCESS table as TCRdb keeps it, with only in-frame sequences that have V and J called. A part of the clones is gone; compared with another copy, unresolved V genes explain less than half, and the rest is unexplained. The V and J calls and the clone size are those of that table, but D and trimming were determined from the DNA. This sample holds around 420,000 clones; approximately 87% were observed only once. The top ten clones comprise less than 4% of the sample.

From cysteine to phenylalanine, the CDR3 is 18 amino acids long. Just CDR3 DNA is preserved here, 54 bases in frame from base 1. Germline trimming amounts to 4 bases on V and 6 bases on J, with 21 as the count of junction bases outside the gene matches. The germline V gene (reference sequence) supplies CDR1 LGHDT and CDR2 YNNKEL. The sequence joins TRBV3-1 (or the pseudogene TRBV3-2) to TRBJ2-7, with 7 bases in between that match TRBD2. Source: peripheral blood, taken in a trial of Ad26.COV2.S vaccine versus placebo. The receptor was derived from a person aged 18-60 years who received the Ad26.COV2.S COVID-19 vaccine or a placebo. The CDR3 reads as follows: CASSLNRRGGLGRLEQYF. The base sequence is TGTGCCAGCAGCCTAAACCGCCGCGGGGGATTAGGTCGTCTCGAGCAGTACTTC.